This T cell receptor beta chain was identified in a study of T cell changes during pregnancy in multiple sclerosis. TCRdb's copy holds only in-frame clones and misses some; the assay was immunoSEQ multiplex PCR. This table holds fewer than 35,000 clones, around 90% found once. Germline V gives CDR1 GTSNPN, CDR2 SVGIG (reference sequence). Trimming left V 3 bases short and J 0 bases short, with 6 bases between. This CDR3 region has 13 residues. The TCR originated in a female donor in good health, enrolled as a control in a pregnancy study. The starting material was CD4+ T cells from peripheral blood mononuclear cells, obtained in the third trimester of pregnancy. This rearrangement joins TRBV30 to TRBJ1-5; D not resolved. The CDR3 region is CAWSQNSNQPQHF. The CDR3 DNA reads TGTGCCTGGAGCCAGAATAGCAATCAGCCCCAGCATTTT. Full variable domain (missing parts from reference TRBV30 and TRBJ1-5): SQTIHQWPATLVQPVGSPLSLECTVEGTSNPNLYWYRQAAGRGLQLLFYSVGIGQISSEVPQNLSASRPQDRQFILSSKKLLLSDSGFYLCAWSQNSNQPQHFGDGTRLSIL.